These 9 T cell receptor beta chains share one sample of origin, sequenced in a study of early T cells in non-severe SARS-CoV-2 infection. Each CDR3 protein gets one entry after TCRdb re-called the 5' RACE reads with MiXCR. The sample includes tens of thousands of distinct CDR3 sequences, 11% seen only once; the top ten take around 13%. The sample consisted of whole blood, taken at baseline. The receptors originated from an adult who was a healthcare worker with PCR-confirmed SARS-CoV-2 infection or an uninfected control (not recorded which).

V is TRBV20-1 and J is TRBJ2-7; 9 bases are shared with TRBD2. This CDR3 contains 15 residues. After removal of 5 bases from V and 7 bases from J, the junction contained 15 bases not matched to a gene. Germline V gene data show CDR1 as DFQATT and CDR2 as SNEGSKA (reference sequence). The DNA of the CDR3 is TGCAGTGCTTCTCCGGGACTAGCTGGGGGAGGAGAGCAGTACTTC. This translates into CSASPGLAGGGEQYF.

In its sample, this clonotype was seen many times. The V call is TRBV12-3 or TRBV12-4, the J call TRBJ1-1; D uncertain. The CDR3 loop spans 15 amino acids. V was cut by 3 bases and J by 0 bases, with 11 bases left in between. CDR3 nucleotide sequence: TGTGCCAGCAGTTTTCTTCCAGGAATGAACACTGAAGCTTTCTTT. It yields the protein CASSFLPGMNTEAFF.

This clonotype has just a few counts. The chain has TRBV29-1 and TRBJ1-2, with D tentatively TRBD1 (6 bases). In germline, CDR1 is SQVTM, CDR2 ANQGSEA. Trimming stripped 6 bases from V and 2 bases from J, with 13 bases between. This CDR3 has 13 residues. CDR3 region: CSVGHQTNYGYTF. CDR3 sequence (DNA): TGCAGCGTGGGACACCAAACGAACTATGGCTACACCTTC.

This clonotype has ten or more counts. This rearrangement joins TRBV20-1 to TRBJ1-1; 7 bases are shared with TRBD1. Germline CDR1 reads DFQATT; CDR2 reads SNEGSKA (reference sequence). This CDR3 has 14 residues. J lost 2 bases, V lost 3 bases, and 6 bases had no gene match. DNA of the CDR3: TGCAGTGCTAGCCGCCAGGGGGTAAACACTGAAGCTTTCTTT. Amino acid sequence: CSASRQGVNTEAFF.

This clonotype was detected only a few times. This chain uses TRBV7-2 with TRBJ2-7; D tentatively reads TRBD1 or TRBD2 (6 bases each). Trimming shortened V by 5 bases and J by 6 bases, and 20 bases separated the two germline ends. The CDR3 is 15 amino acids. The germline CDR1 and CDR2 sequences are SGHTA and FQGNSA. The CDR3 nucleotides are TGTGCCAGCAGCCCCCTTGGCCCGGGGGCGGGCGAGCAGTACTTC. It is translated as CASSPLGPGAGEQYF.

There are a few counts of this clonotype. The rearrangement uses TRBV28 and TRBJ2-1; TRBD2 agrees at 10 bases. CDR1 is MDHEN, CDR2 SYDVKM, per germline. The CDR3 runs 18 residues. Germline trimming cut 4 bases from V and 5 bases from J; bases unmatched to any gene: 14. CDR3 in DNA: TGTGCCAGCAGTTCCCCGCGGGCTAAACTAGCGGGGAACAATGAGCAGTTCTTC. This sequence encodes CASSSPRAKLAGNNEQFF.

In regard to this clonotype: Just one base apart from a much larger clone, this may be a read error. The chain has TRBV12-3 or TRBV12-4 and TRBJ2-5; a weak D match, TRBD2 (6 bases). There are 14 residues in the CDR3. This chain's CDR3 is CASTLTGVQESQYF. The CDR3 DNA follows: TGTGCCAGCACCCTGACGGGGGTCCAAGAGTCCCAGTACTTC.

This clonotype occurred many times. The chain employs TRBV7-3 and TRBJ1-1, with 7 nucleotides matching TRBD1. With 3 bases clipped from V and 4 bases from J, the junction kept 5 bases outside the gene matches. Germline-derived CDR1 and CDR2 are SGHTA and FQGTGA. The CDR3 runs 14 residues. This CDR3 is CASSLDRRGTEAFF. In DNA, the CDR3 is TGTGCCAGCAGCTTGGACAGGAGAGGCACTGAAGCTTTCTTT. The whole variable domain, filled in from reference TRBV7-3 and TRBJ1-1, reads GAGVSQTPSNKVTEKGKYVELRCDPISGHTALYWYRQSLGQGPEFLIYFQGTGAADDSGLPNDRFFAVRPEGSVSTLKIQRTERGDSAVYLCASSLDRRGTEAFFGQGTRLTVV.

Ten or more counts support this clonotype. This CDR3 is CATILGGALRRNEQFF. CDR3 coding DNA: TGTGCCACGATACTCGGGGGGGCCTTACGTCGCAATGAGCAGTTCTTC. This sequence joins TRBV6-1 and TRBJ2-1, with 8 bases that match TRBD2. Germline trimming cut 10 bases from V and 6 bases from J; bases unmatched to any gene: 17. Per germline, CDR1 MNHNS and CDR2 SASEGT. The CDR3 is 16 amino acids.